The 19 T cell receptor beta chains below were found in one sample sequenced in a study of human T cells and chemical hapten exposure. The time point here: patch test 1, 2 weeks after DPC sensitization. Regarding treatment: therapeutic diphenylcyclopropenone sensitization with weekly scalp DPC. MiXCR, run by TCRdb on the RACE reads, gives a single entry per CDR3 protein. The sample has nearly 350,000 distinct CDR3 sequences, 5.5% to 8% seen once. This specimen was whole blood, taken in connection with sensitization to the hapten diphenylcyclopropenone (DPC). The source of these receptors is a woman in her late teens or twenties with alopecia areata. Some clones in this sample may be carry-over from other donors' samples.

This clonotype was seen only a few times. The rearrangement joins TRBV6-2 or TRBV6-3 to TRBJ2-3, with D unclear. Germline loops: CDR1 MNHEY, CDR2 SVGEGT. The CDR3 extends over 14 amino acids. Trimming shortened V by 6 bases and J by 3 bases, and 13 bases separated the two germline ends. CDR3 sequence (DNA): TGTGCCAGCAGGAAGGCAGGCCGGACAGATACGCAGTATTTT. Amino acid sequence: CASRKAGRTDTQYF.

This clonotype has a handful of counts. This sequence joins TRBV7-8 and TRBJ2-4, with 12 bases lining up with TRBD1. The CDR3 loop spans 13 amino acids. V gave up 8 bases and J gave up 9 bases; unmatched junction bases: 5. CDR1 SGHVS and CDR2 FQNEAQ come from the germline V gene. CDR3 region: CASEGQGAPIQYF. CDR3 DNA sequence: TGTGCCAGCGAGGGACAGGGGGCCCCCATTCAGTACTTC.

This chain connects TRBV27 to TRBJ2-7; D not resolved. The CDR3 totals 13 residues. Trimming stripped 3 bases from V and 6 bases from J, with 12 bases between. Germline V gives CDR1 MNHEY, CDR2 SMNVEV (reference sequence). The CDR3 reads CASSFGYLSEQYF. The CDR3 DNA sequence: TGTGCCAGCAGTTTCGGTTACCTCTCCGAGCAGTACTTC.

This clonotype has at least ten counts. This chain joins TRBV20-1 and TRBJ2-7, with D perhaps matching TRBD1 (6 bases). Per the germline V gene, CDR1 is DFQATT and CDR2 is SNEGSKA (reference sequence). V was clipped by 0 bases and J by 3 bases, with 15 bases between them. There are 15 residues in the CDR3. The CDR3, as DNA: TGCAGTGCTAGAGATTTCACAGGGTCTAGCTACGAGCAGTACTTC. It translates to CSARDFTGSSYEQYF.

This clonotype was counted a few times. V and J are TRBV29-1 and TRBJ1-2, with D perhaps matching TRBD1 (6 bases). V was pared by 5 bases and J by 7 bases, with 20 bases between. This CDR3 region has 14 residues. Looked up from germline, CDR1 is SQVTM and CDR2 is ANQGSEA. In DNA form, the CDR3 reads TGCAGCGTTCAATCCAGGGCAGGGGATCTTGGCTACACCTTC. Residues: CSVQSRAGDLGYTF.

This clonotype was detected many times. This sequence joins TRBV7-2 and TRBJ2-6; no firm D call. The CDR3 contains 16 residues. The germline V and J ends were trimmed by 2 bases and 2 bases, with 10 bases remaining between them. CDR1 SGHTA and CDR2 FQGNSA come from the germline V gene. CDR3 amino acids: CASSLKGPTGANVLTF. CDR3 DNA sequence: TGTGCCAGCAGCTTAAAAGGTCCTACTGGGGCCAACGTCCTGACTTTC.

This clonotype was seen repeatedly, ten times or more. The CDR3 coding sequence is TGCAGCGTTGGGACAGGGGCGATGGGCTACACCTTC. This codes for CSVGTGAMGYTF. The rearrangement uses TRBV29-1 and TRBJ1-2, with 9 positions matching TRBD1. V lost 4 bases to trimming and J lost 8 bases; unmatched junction nucleotides: 5. CDR3 length: 12 amino acids. The germline V gene has CDR1 SQVTM and CDR2 ANQGSEA.

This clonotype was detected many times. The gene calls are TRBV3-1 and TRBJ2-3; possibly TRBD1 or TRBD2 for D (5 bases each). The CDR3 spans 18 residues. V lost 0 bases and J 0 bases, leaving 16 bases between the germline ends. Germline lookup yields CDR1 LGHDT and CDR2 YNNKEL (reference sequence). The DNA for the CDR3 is TGTGCCAGCAGCCAAGAGCCAACATGGGACGGTAGCACAGATACGCAGTATTTT. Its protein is CASSQEPTWDGSTDTQYF.

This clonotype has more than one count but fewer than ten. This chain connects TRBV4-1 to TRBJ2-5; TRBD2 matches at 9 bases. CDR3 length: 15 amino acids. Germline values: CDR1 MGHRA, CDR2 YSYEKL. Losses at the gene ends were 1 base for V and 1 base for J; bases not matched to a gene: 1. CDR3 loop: CASSQVAGVQETQYF. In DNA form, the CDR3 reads TGCGCCAGCAGCCAAGTAGCGGGAGTCCAAGAGACCCAGTACTTC.

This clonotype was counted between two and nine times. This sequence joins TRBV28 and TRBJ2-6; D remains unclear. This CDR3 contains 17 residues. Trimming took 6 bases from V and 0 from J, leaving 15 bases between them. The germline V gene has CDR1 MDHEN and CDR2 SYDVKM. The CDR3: CASSPRNRFSGANVLTF. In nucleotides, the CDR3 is TGTGCCAGCAGCCCCCGAAACCGATTCTCTGGGGCCAACGTCCTGACTTTC.

DNA for the CDR3: TGTGCCAGCAGTCCCGGGGCATATTCCTACGAGCAGTACTTC. Protein: CASSPGAYSYEQYF. The chain is built from TRBV2 and TRBJ2-7, with D perhaps matching TRBD1 or TRBD2 (5 bases each). Germline-derived CDR1 and CDR2 are SNHLY and FYNNEI. The CDR3 runs to 14 residues. Between the trimmed V and J ends, which lost 5 bases and 1 base, there was a span of 12 bases.

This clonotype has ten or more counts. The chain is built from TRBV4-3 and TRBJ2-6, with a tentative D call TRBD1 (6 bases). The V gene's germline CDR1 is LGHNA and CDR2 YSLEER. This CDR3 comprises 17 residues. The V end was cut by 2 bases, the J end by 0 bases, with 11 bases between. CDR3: CASSQLDSGSGANVLTF. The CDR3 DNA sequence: TGCGCCAGCAGCCAATTGGACAGTGGCTCTGGGGCCAACGTCCTGACTTTC.

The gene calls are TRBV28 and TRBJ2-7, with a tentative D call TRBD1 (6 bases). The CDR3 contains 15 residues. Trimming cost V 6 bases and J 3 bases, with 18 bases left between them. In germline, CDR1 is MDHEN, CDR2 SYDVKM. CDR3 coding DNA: TGTGCCAGCAGCCCCGGATCAGGACAGCACTACGAGCAGTACTTC. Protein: CASSPGSGQHYEQYF. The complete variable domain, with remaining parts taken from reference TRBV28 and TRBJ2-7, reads DVKVTQSSRYLVKRTGEKVFLECVQDMDHENMFWYRQDPGLGLRLIYFSYDVKMKEKGDIPEGYSVSREKKERFSLILESASTNQTSMYLCASSPGSGQHYEQYFGPGTRLTVT.

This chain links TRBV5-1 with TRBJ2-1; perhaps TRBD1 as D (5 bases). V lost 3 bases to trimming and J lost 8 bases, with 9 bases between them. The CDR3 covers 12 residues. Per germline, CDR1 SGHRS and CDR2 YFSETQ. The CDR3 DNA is TGCGCCAGCAGCTGGGGCAGGGATGAGCAGTTCTTC. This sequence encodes CASSWGRDEQFF.

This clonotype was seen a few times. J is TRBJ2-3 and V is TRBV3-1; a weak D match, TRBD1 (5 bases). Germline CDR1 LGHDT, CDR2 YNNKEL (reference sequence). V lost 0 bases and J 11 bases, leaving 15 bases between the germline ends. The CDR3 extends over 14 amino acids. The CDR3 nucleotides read TGTGCCAGCAGCCAAGATACTGTACAGGTTTGGCAGTATTTT. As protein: CASSQDTVQVWQYF.

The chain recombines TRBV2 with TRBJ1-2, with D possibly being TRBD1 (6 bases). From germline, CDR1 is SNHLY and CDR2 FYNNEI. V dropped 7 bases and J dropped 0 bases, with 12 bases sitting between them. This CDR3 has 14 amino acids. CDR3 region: CASTGQLPNYGYTF. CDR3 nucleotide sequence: TGTGCCAGCACCGGACAGCTTCCTAACTATGGCTACACCTTC.

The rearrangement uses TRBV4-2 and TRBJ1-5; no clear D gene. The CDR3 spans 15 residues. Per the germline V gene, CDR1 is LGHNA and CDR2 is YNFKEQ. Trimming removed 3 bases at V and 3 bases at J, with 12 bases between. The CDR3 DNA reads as TGTGCCAGCAGCCAGCGTCCGGAAGCCAATCAGCCCCAGCATTTT. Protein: CASSQRPEANQPQHF.

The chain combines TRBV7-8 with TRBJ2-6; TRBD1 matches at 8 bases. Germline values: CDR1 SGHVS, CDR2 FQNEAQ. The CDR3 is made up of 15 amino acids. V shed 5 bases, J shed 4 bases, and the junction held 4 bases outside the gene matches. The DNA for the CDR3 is TGTGCCAGCAGCGCGACAGGGGCCGGGGCCAACGTCCTGACTTTC. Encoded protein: CASSATGAGANVLTF.

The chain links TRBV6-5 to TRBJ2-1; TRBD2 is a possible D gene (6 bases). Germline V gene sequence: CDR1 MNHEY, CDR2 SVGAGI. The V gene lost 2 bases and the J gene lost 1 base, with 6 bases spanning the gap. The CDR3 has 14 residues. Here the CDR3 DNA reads TGTGCCAGCAGTTACGGAGGGTCCTACAATGAGCAGTTCTTC. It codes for CASSYGGSYNEQFF.